Below, 23 T cell receptor beta chains from the same sample are listed, as sequenced in a study of cytomegalovirus exposure and HLA in healthy donors. The primer mix had 60 Vbeta and 13 Jbeta primers. Sequenced by immunoSEQ multiplex PCR; TCRdb stores in-frame clones only, minus some. The sample holds roughly 230,000 clones; 80% to 95% are singletons and the top ten take roughly 1.6%. The specimen sequenced was PBMCs. Receptors were obtained from a girl aged 2-10 years in good health and CMV-seronegative.

The chain couples TRBV11-2 to TRBJ2-1; 10 nucleotides align to TRBD2. The ends lost 0 bases at V and 2 bases at J; junction bases unmatched: 13. CDR3 length: 20 residues. Germline CDR1 is SGHAT and CDR2 is FQNNGV. CDR3 DNA: TGTGCCAGCAGCTTAGATGCTAGCGGGAGATTGGTAACACCCTACAATGAGCAGTTCTTC. Translated, it gives CASSLDASGRLVTPYNEQFF.

The CDR3 nucleotides are TGTGCCAGCTCACCAATCCAGGGGTCCACCGGGGAGCTGTTTTTT. Protein product: CASSPIQGSTGELFF. The rearrangement links TRBV18 to TRBJ2-2, with a tentative D call TRBD1 (6 bases). The CDR3 runs to 15 residues. The V gene lost 2 bases and the J gene lost 4 bases, with 11 bases spanning the gap. Germline V gene sequence: CDR1 KGHSH, CDR2 LQKENI.

The CDR3 reads CASSPSGTRLRNEQFF. CDR3 nucleotides: TGTGCCAGCAGCCCGAGTGGGACTAGGCTTCGCAATGAGCAGTTCTTC. The rearrangement joins TRBV5-6 to TRBJ2-1; 8 bases agree with TRBD2. The CDR3 totals 16 residues. V dropped 4 bases and J dropped 6; count of bases not matched to a gene: 12. Germline CDR1 is SGHDT and CDR2 is YYEEEE.

The chain couples TRBV5-4 to TRBJ2-5; D is possibly TRBD1 (5 bases). CDR1 and CDR2 from the germline V gene are SGHNT and YYREEE (reference sequence). Trimming shortened V by 0 bases and J by 2 bases, and 11 bases separated the two germline ends. This CDR3 is 15 amino acids long. The CDR3 loop reads CASSLGRGLQETQYF. Here the CDR3 DNA reads TGTGCCAGCAGCTTGGGTAGGGGCCTTCAAGAGACCCAGTACTTC.

V gene TRBV5-4 combines with J gene TRBJ1-1; a possible D gene is TRBD1 (6 bases). Per germline, CDR1 SGHNT and CDR2 YYREEE (reference sequence). The CDR3 loop spans 17 amino acids. V was cut by 2 bases and J by 1 base, with 18 bases left in between. The CDR3: CASSFGQGPSWNTEAFF. The CDR3 bases are TGTGCCAGCAGCTTCGGGCAGGGGCCCTCCTGGAACACTGAAGCTTTCTTT.

This chain uses TRBV7-2 with TRBJ2-7; D remains unclear. Germline V gene data show CDR1 as SGHTA and CDR2 as FQGNSA. V lost 2 bases, J lost 5 bases, and 13 bases lay in between. There are 14 residues in the CDR3. The CDR3 sequence: CASSLWVALDEQYF. CDR3 coding DNA: TGTGCCAGCAGCTTATGGGTAGCTTTGGACGAGCAGTACTTC.

In regard to this clone: A read error may produce the germline difference seen at one junction end. V usage is TRBV7-9 and J usage is TRBJ2-7; possible D gene TRBD2, 6 bases. Germline CDR1 SEHNR, CDR2 FQNEAQ (reference sequence). The CDR3 runs to 15 residues. This chain's CDR3 is CASSLGTSASHEQYF. The CDR3 DNA sequence: TGTGCCAGCAGCCTCGGGACTTCGGCCTCCCACGAGCAGTACTTC.

The gene calls are TRBV11-2 and TRBJ2-5, with no clear D. Germline-derived CDR1 and CDR2 are SGHAT and FQNNGV. The germline V and J ends were trimmed by 1 base and 4 bases, with 10 bases remaining between them. This CDR3 has 14 residues. CDR3 sequence: CASSLAVYGETQYF. CDR3 nucleotides: TGTGCCAGCAGCTTAGCGGTTTATGGAGAGACCCAGTACTTC.

The rearrangement uses TRBV25-1 and TRBJ1-2; weak D call: TRBD1 (5 bases). Germline V gene lookup returns CDR1 MGHDK and CDR2 SYGVNS. Trimming pared 3 bases from V and 8 bases from J, leaving 7 bases between. There are 11 residues in the CDR3. CDR3 residues: CASSEAGGYTF. DNA for the CDR3: TGTGCCAGCAGTGAGGCAGGGGGCTACACCTTC.

The gene calls are TRBV28 and TRBJ2-7, with 12 positions matching TRBD2. Trimming took 8 bases from V and 0 from J; bases not matched to a gene: 5. The germline V gene has CDR1 MDHEN and CDR2 SYDVKM. This CDR3 contains 15 residues. This chain's CDR3 is CASERLAGDSYEQYF. In DNA, the CDR3 is TGTGCCAGCGAACGACTAGCGGGGGACTCCTACGAGCAGTACTTC. The full variable domain, in which reference TRBV28 and TRBJ2-7 provide the parts outside the CDR3, is DVKVTQSSRYLVKRTGEKVFLECVQDMDHENMFWYRQDPGLGLRLIYFSYDVKMKEKGDIPEGYSVSREKKERFSLILESASTNQTSMYLCASERLAGDSYEQYFGPGTRLTVT.

The chain joins TRBV5-8 to TRBJ2-1; possibly TRBD2 for D (5 bases). Trimming stripped 0 bases from V and 10 bases from J, with 11 bases between. CDR3 length equals 13 residues. The germline gives CDR1 SGHTS, CDR2 YDEGEE. Written as DNA, the CDR3 is TGTGCCAGCAGCTTGGGTCGGCGGGCGGAGCAGTTCTTC. Protein product: CASSLGRRAEQFF.

The rearrangement joins TRBV6-5 to TRBJ2-2, with D perhaps matching TRBD2 (6 bases). Germline CDR1 and CDR2: MNHEY and SVGAGI. CDR3 length: 13 residues. V was trimmed by 7 bases and J by 6 bases, leaving 12 bases between them. CDR3 protein: CASTMGGAGELFF. The CDR3 DNA reads TGTGCCAGCACCATGGGGGGTGCCGGGGAGCTGTTTTTT.

The V gene is TRBV11-2, the J gene TRBJ2-2; tentative D call: TRBD2 (6 bases). CDR1 and CDR2 from the germline V gene are SGHAT and FQNNGV. The germline V and J ends were trimmed by 4 bases and 5 bases, with 11 bases remaining between them. CDR3 length: 14 residues. As DNA, the CDR3 is TGTGCCAGCAGCTCTATACGGGGGACCGGGGAGCTGTTTTTT. This translates into CASSSIRGTGELFF.

The rearrangement uses TRBV6-1 and TRBJ1-1; a possible D gene is TRBD1 (6 bases). This CDR3 comprises 14 residues. CDR1 MNHNS and CDR2 SASEGT come from the germline V gene. V gave up 4 bases and J gave up 1 base, with 10 bases separating them. CDR3 DNA: TGTGCCAGCAGTGTTGGACAGACGAACACTGAAGCTTTCTTT. This gives the protein CASSVGQTNTEAFF.

CDR3: CASSRRGPQETQYF. DNA for the CDR3: TGTGCCAGCAGTCGACGCGGTCCACAAGAGACCCAGTACTTC. V usage is TRBV6-1 and J usage is TRBJ2-5; D gene ambiguous. Germline loops: CDR1 MNHNS, CDR2 SASEGT. V lost 5 bases, J lost 2 bases, and 12 bases lay in between. The CDR3 extends over 14 amino acids.

The gene calls are TRBV2 and TRBJ2-2; 13 bases map to TRBD2. The CDR3 consists of 15 residues. The junction had 5 bases not matched to a gene; V was cut back by 8 bases and J by 5 bases. Looked up from germline, CDR1 is SNHLY and CDR2 is FYNNEI. Written as DNA, the CDR3 is TGTGCCAGCGGAGGACTAGCGGGAGTAACCGGGGAGCTGTTTTTT. It specifies CASGGLAGVTGELFF.

This sequence joins TRBV5-1 and TRBJ1-6; weak D call: TRBD1 (6 bases). V shed 0 bases and J shed 8 bases, with 15 bases lying between them. The CDR3 sequence is 16 residues long. Germline V gene sequence: CDR1 SGHRS, CDR2 YFSETQ. DNA of the CDR3: TGCGCCAGCAGCTTGGCCCCAGGACAGTTCCATTCACCCCTCCACTTT. It codes for CASSLAPGQFHSPLHF.

This chain joins TRBV11-2 and TRBJ1-1, with 8 bases aligning to TRBD1. The V gene's germline CDR1 is SGHAT and CDR2 FQNNGV. This CDR3 contains 15 residues. J was trimmed by 0 bases and V by 5 bases; bases with no gene match: 5. The CDR3 DNA follows: TGTGCCAGCAGCCCCGACAGGGGTTTGAACACTGAAGCTTTCTTT. This sequence encodes CASSPDRGLNTEAFF. Looking up the rest from reference TRBV11-2 and TRBJ1-1 gives the full variable domain: EAGVAQSPRYKIIEKRQSVAFWCNPISGHATLYWYQQILGQGPKLLIQFQNNGVVDDSQLPKDRFSAERLKGVDSTLKIQPAKLEDSAVYLCASSPDRGLNTEAFFGQGTRLTVV.

This CDR3 reads CASSRGQGVSTGELFF. Written as DNA, the CDR3 is TGCGCCAGCAGCAGGGGACAGGGGGTTAGCACCGGGGAGCTGTTTTTT. The chain is built from TRBV5-1 and TRBJ2-2; 11 positions match TRBD1. Germline values: CDR1 SGHRS, CDR2 YFSETQ. The CDR3 has 16 residues. J gave up 4 bases and V 4 bases, and 6 bases lay outside the gene matches.

V and J are TRBV18 and TRBJ2-3; a possible D gene is TRBD2 (6 bases). The CDR3 loop spans 15 amino acids. Trimming removed 1 base at V and 0 bases at J, with 8 bases between. Germline V lookup: CDR1 KGHSH, CDR2 LQKENI. CDR3: CASSPLAASTDTQYF. The CDR3 nucleotides are TGTGCCAGCTCACCACTAGCGGCTAGCACAGATACGCAGTATTTT.

The chain carries TRBV27 and TRBJ1-1; possible D gene TRBD1, 6 bases. V lost 6 bases and J lost 10, with 15 bases in between. CDR1 and CDR2 (germline): MNHEY, SMNVEV (reference sequence). CDR3 length equals 12 residues. In DNA, the CDR3 is TGTGCCAGCAGCCAATCCGGGACATTAGCTTTCTTT. The encoded protein is CASSQSGTLAFF.

CDR3 protein: CASSERGLASTQYF. The CDR3 DNA reads as TGCGCCAGCAGTGAGCGGGGACTAGCGTCTACGCAGTATTTT. This chain links TRBV10-2 with TRBJ2-3; TRBD2 aligns across 10 bases. The germline gives CDR1 WSHSY, CDR2 SAAADI. J lost 8 bases, V lost 2 bases, and 4 bases had no gene match. This CDR3 has 14 amino acids.

V is TRBV29-1 and J is TRBJ1-2; tentatively, D is TRBD1 (5 bases). The CDR3 totals 13 residues. The germline gives CDR1 SQVTM, CDR2 ANQGSEA. The V end was cut by 4 bases, the J end by 8 bases, with 17 bases between. CDR3 sequence reads: CSVAGTERDGYTF. For the CDR3, the DNA is TGCAGCGTTGCTGGGACTGAAAGAGACGGCTACACCTTC.